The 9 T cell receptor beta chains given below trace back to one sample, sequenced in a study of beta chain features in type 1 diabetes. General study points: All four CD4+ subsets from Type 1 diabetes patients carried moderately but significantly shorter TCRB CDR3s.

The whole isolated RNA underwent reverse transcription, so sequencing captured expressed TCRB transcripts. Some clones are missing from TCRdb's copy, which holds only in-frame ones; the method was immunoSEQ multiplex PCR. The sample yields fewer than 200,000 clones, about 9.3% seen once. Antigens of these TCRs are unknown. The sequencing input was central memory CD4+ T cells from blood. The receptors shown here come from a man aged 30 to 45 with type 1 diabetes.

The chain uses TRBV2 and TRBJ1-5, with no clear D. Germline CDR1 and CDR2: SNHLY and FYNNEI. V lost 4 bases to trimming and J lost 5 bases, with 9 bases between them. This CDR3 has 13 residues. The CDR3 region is CASSGAGDQPQHF. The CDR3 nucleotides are TGTGCCAGCAGTGGGGCAGGTGATCAGCCCCAGCATTTT.

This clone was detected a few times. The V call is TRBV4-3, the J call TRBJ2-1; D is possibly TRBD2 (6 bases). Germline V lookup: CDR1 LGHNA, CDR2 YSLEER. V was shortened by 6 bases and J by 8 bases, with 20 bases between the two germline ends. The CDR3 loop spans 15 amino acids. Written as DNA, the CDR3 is TGCGCCAGCAGGCGGGACCTGGCTTGGGGTGATGAGCAGTTCTTC. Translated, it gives CASRRDLAWGDEQFF.

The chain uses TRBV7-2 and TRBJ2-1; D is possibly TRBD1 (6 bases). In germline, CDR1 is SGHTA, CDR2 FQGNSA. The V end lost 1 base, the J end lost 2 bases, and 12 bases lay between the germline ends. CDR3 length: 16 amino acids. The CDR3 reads CASSLEGTQTYNEQFF. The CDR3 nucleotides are TGTGCCAGCAGCTTAGAAGGGACACAGACCTACAATGAGCAGTTCTTC.

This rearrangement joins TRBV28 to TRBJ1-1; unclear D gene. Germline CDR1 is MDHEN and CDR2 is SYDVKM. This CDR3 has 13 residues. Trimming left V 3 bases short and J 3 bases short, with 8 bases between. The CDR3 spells CASSLASDTEAFF. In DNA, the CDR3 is TGTGCCAGCAGTTTGGCTTCTGACACTGAAGCTTTCTTT.

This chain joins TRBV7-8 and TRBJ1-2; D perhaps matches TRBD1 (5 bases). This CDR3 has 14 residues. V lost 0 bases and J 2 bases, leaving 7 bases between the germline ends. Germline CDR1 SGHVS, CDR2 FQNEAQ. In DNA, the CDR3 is TGTGCCAGCAGCTTAGCGCAGGGCAACTATGGCTACACCTTC. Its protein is CASSLAQGNYGYTF.

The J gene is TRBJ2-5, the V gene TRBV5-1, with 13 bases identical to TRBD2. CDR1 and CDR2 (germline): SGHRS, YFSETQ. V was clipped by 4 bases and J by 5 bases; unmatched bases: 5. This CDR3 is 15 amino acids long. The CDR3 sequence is CASSKGLAGAETQYF. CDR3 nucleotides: TGCGCCAGCAGCAAAGGACTAGCGGGAGCTGAGACCCAGTACTTC.

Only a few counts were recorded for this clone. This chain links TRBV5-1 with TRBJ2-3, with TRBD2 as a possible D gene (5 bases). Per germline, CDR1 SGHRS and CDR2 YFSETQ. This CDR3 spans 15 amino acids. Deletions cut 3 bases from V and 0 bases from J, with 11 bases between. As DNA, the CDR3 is TGCGCCAGCAGCTCCCTAGCCCCGAGCACAGATACGCAGTATTTT. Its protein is CASSSLAPSTDTQYF.

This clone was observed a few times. The CDR3 reads CASSTIQGFYGYTF. DNA for the CDR3: TGTGCCAGCAGCACAATACAGGGTTTCTATGGCTACACCTTC. J is TRBJ1-2 and V is TRBV9; a possible D gene is TRBD1 (6 bases). The CDR3 is 14 residues long. Germline V lookup: CDR1 SGDLS, CDR2 YYNGEE. V was pared by 4 bases and J by 4 bases, with 14 bases between.

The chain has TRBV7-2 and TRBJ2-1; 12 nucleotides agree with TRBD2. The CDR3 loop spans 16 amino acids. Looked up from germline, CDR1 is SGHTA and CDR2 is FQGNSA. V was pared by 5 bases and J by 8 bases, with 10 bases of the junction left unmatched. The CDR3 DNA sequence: TGTGCCAGCAGCCCCCGACTAGCGGGAGCTCTCGATGAGCAGTTCTTC. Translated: CASSPRLAGALDEQFF.